This entry features one T cell receptor beta chain sequence. Its target is unknown. Other DNA variants within this sample encode the same CDR3. The table came from immunoSEQ multiplex PCR; TCRdb's copy has only in-frame clones and leaves some out. The table lists about 22,000 clones, about 72% of them singletons. The data are from a study of PD-1 blockade in classical Hodgkin lymphoma. Study overall: Patients got intravenous nivolumab 3 mg/kg every 2 weeks.

CDR3 length: 14 amino acids. The germline V gene encodes CDR1 LGHNA and CDR2 YSLEER. Trimming took 1 base from V and 2 from J, leaving 8 bases between them. Time point specified: cycle 4 day 1 (C4D1), after 6 weeks of nivolumab. Brentuximab vedotin exposure varied among the patients, all of whom had relapsed after autologous stem cell transplantation. Using magnetic negative selection, the CD4+ T cells were separated out of thawed PBMCs. Study-wide results and caveats: By C4D1 there was a significant rise in CD4+ TCR diversity but not in CD8+ TCR diversity.

The chain employs TRBV4-3 and TRBJ2-5; D tentatively fits TRBD1 or TRBD2 (5 bases each). The sequence was obtained from a human donor with classical Hodgkin lymphoma. The source material was CD4+ T cells from blood, sampled before the fourth cycle of nivolumab. The DNA for the CDR3 is TGCGCCAGCAGCCAAGGAGGGGATCAAGAGACCCAGTACTTC. It encodes CASSQGGDQETQYF.